The clone carrying this T cell receptor (beta chain) has just one count. Trimming removed 0 bases at V and 1 base at J, with 6 bases between. The germline gives CDR1 MGHRA, CDR2 YSYEKL. This CDR3 comprises 14 residues. This sample was included in a study of blood T cell repertoires in COVID-19. Sequencing used immunoSEQ multiplex PCR; TCRdb keeps in-frame clones, though not all of them. This repertoire shows hundreds of thousands of clones, around 86% found once; its top ten account for 1% to 1.5%. Sequenced material: peripheral blood. The J gene is TRBJ1-1, the V gene TRBV4-1; no clear D. The clonotype comes from a man in his 70s with acute or convalescent COVID-19. The CDR3 region is CASSQDGGNTEAFF. The CDR3 region has the DNA TGCGCCAGCAGCCAAGACGGAGGGAACACTGAAGCTTTCTTT.